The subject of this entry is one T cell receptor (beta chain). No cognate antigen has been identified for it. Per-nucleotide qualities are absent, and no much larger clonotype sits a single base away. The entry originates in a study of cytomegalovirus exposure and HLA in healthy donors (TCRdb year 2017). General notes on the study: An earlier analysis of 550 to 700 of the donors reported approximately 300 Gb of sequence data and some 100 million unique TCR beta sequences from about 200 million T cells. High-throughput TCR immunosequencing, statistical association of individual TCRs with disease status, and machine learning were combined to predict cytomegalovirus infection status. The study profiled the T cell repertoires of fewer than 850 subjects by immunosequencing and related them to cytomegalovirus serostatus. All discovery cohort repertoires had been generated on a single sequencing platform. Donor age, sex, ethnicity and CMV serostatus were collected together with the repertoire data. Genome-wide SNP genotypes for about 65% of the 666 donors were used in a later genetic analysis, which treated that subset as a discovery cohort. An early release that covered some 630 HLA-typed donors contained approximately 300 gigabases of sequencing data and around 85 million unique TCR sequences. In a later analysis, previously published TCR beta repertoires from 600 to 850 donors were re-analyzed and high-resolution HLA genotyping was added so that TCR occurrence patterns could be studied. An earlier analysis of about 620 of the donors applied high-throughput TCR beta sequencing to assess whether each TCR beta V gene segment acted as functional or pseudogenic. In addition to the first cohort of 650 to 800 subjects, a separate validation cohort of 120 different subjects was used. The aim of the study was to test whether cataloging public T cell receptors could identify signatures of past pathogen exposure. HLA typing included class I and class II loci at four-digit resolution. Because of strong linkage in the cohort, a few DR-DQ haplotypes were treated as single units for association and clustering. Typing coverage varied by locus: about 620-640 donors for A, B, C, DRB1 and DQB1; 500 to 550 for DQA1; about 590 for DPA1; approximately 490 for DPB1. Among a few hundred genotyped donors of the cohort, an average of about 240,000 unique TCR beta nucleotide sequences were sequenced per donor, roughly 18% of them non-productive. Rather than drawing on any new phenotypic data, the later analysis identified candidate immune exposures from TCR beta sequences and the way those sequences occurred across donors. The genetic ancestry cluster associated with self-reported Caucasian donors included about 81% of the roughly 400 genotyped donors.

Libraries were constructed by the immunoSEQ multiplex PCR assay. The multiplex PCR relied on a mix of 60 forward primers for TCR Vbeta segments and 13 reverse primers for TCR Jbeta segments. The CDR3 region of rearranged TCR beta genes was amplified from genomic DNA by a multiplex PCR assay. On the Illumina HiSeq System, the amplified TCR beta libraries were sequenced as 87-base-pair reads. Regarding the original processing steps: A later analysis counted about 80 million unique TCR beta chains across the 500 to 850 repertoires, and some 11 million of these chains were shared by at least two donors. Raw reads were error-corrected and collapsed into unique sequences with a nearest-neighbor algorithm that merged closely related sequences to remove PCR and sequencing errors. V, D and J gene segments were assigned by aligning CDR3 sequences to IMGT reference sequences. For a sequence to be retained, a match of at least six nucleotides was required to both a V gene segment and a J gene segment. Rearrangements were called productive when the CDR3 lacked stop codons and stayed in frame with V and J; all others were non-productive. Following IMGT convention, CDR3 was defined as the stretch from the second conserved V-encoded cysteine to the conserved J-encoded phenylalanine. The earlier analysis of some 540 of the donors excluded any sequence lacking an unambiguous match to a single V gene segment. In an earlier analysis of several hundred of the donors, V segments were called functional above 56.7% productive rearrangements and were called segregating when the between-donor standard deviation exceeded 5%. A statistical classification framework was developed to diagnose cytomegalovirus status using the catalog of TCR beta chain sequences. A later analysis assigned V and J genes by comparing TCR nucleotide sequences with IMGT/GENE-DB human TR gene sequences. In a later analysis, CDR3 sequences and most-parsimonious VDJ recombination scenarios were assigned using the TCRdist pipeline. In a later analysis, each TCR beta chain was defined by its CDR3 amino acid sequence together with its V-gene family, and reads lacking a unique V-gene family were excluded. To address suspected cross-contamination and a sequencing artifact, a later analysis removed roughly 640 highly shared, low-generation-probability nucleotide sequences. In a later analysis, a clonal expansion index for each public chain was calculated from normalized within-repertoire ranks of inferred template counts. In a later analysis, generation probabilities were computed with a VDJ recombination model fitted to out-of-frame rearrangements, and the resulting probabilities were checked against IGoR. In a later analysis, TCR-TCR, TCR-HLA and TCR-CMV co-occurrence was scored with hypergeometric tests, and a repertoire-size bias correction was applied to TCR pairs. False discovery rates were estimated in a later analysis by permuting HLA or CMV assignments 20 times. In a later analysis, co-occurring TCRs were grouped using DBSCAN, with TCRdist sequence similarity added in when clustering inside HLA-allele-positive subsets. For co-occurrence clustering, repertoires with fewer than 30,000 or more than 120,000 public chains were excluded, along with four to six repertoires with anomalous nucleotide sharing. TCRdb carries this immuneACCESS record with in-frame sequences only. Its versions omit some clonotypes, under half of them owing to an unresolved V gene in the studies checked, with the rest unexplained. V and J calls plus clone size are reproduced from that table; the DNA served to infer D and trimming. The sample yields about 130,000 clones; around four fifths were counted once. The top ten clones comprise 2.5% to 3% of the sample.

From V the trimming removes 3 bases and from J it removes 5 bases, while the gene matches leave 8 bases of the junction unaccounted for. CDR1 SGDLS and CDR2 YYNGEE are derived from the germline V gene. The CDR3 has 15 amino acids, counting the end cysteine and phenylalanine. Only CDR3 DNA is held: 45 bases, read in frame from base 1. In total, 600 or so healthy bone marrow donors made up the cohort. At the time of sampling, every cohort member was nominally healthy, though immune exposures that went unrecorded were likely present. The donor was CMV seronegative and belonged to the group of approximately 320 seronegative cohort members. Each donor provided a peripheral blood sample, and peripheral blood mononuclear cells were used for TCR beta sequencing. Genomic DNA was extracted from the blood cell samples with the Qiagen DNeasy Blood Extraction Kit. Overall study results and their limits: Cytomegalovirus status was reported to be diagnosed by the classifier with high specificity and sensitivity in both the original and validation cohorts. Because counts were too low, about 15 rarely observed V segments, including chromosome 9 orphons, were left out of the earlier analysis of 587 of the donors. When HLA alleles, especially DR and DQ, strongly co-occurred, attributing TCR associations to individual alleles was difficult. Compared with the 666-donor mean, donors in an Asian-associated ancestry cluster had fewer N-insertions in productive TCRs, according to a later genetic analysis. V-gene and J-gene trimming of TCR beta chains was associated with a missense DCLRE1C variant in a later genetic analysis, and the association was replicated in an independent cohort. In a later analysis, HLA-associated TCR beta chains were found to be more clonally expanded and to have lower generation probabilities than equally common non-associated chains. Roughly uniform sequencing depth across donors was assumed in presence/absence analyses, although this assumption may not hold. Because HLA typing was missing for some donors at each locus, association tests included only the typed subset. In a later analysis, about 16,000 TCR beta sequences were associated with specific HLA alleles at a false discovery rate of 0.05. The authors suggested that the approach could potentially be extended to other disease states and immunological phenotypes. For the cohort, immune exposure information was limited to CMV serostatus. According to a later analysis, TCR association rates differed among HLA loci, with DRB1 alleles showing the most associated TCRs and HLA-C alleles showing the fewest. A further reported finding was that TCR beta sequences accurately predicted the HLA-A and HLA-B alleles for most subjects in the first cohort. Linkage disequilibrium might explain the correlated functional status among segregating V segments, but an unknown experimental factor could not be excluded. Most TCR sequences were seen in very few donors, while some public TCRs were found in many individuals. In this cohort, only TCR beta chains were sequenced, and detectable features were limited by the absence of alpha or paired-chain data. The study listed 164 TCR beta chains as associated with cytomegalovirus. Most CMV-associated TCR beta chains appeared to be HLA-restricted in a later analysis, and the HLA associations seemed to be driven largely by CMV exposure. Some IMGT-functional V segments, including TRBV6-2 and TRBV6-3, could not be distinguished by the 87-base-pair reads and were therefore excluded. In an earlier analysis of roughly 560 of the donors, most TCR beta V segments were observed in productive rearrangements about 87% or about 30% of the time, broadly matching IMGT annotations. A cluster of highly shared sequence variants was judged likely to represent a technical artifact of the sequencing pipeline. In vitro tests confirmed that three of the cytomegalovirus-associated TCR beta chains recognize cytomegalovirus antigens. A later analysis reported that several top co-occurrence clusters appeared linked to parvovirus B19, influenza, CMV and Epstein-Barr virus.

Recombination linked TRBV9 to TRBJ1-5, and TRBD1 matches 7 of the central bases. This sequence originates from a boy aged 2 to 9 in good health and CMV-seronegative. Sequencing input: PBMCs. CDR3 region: CASSEIGTDDQPQHF. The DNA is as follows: TGTGCCAGCAGCGAGATAGGGACAGATGATCAGCCCCAGCATTTT. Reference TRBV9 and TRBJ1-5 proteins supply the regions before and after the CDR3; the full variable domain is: DSGVTQTPKHLITATGQRVTLRCSPRSGDLSVYWYQQSLDQGLQFLIQYYNGEERAKGNILERFSAQQFPDLHSELNLSSLELGDSALYFCASSEIGTDDQPQHFGDGTRLSIL.